The 4 T cell receptor beta chains below all came from one sample that was sequenced in a study of T cells in Graves' hyperthyroidism and ophthalmopathy. Amplification yielded TCR beta CDR3 regions, with RNA transcripts as the source. A first-round RT-PCR of the TCR CDR3 used the HTBI primer set. TCRdb recomputed calls from the multiplex PCR reads with MiXCR, one row per CDR3 protein. The sample holds approximately 410,000 distinct CDR3 sequences, roughly 15% seen once. The sequencing input was blood. The receptors derive from a man between 18 and 35 years old with Graves' ophthalmopathy.

The chain has TRBV5-1 and TRBJ2-7, with D perhaps TRBD1 (6 bases). CDR1 and CDR2 from the germline V gene are SGHRS and YFSETQ. The CDR3 runs to 16 residues. Trimming took 0 bases from V and 2 from J, leaving 15 bases between them. The CDR3 DNA sequence: TGCGCCAGCAGCTTGGAGGTAGGGGGAGCCCCCTACGAGCAGTACTTC. Residues: CASSLEVGGAPYEQYF.

The chain couples TRBV7-3 to TRBJ2-3; unclear D gene. This CDR3 spans 14 amino acids. V dropped 4 bases and J dropped 8 bases, with 16 bases sitting between them. The germline V gene encodes CDR1 SGHTA and CDR2 FQGTGA. This CDR3 is CASSSTLGTSTQYF. Written as DNA, the CDR3 is TGTGCCAGCAGCTCAACTCTAGGCACAAGTACGCAGTATTTT. Filled out from reference TRBV7-3 and TRBJ2-3, the complete variable domain reads GAGVSQTPSNKVTEKGKYVELRCDPISGHTALYWYRQSLGQGPEFLIYFQGTGAADDSGLPNDRFFAVRPEGSVSTLKIQRTERGDSAVYLCASSSTLGTSTQYFGPGTRLTVL.

The chain has TRBV4-1 and TRBJ2-1, with 7 bases matching TRBD1. The germline CDR1 and CDR2 sequences are MGHRA and YSYEKL. This CDR3 comprises 17 residues. Trimming removed 1 base from V and 4 bases from J; junction bases left unmatched: 10. CDR3 in amino acids: CASSQAPMGTDYNEQFF. CDR3 nucleotides: TGCGCCAGCAGCCAAGCACCCATGGGGACAGATTACAATGAGCAGTTCTTC.

This clonotype was picked up many times. The rearrangement uses TRBV30 and TRBJ1-2; a possible D gene is TRBD1 (6 bases). The germline V and J ends were trimmed by 2 bases and 6 bases, with 7 bases remaining between them. The germline CDR1 and CDR2 sequences are GTSNPN and SVGIG (reference sequence). This CDR3 is built from 11 residues. Here the CDR3 DNA reads TGTGCCTGGAGTCGACAGGATGGCTACACCTTC. Protein: CAWSRQDGYTF. Together with reference TRBV30 and TRBJ1-2, the CDR3 gives the full variable domain: SQTIHQWPATLVQPVGSPLSLECTVEGTSNPNLYWYRQAAGRGLQLLFYSVGIGQISSEVPQNLSASRPQDRQFILSSKKLLLSDSGFYLCAWSRQDGYTFGSGTRLTVV.